These 9 T cell receptor beta chains originate from one sample sequenced in a study of blood T cell repertoires in COVID-19. Generated by immunoSEQ multiplex PCR, the TCRdb table keeps only in-frame clones and is missing some. The sample lists a few hundred thousand clones; about four fifths were seen once. The sequenced sample was peripheral blood. The source is a woman under 30 with acute or convalescent COVID-19.

The genes are TRBV9 and TRBJ2-1; TRBD2 matches at 8 bases. Trimming took 0 bases from V and 9 from J; bases not matched to a gene: 8. This CDR3 has 15 residues. CDR1 and CDR2 (germline): SGDLS, YYNGEE. CDR3 DNA: TGTGCCAGCAGCGTAGTTCCGGGAGGGGTGGTTGAGCAGTTCTTC. This sequence encodes CASSVVPGGVVEQFF.

This chain joins TRBV4-3 and TRBJ2-1, with 12 bases lining up with TRBD2. Germline CDR1 and CDR2: LGHNA and YSLEER. The trim removed 0 bases at V and 7 bases at J, leaving 4 bases unmatched. There are 16 residues in the CDR3. In DNA, the CDR3 is TGCGCCAGCAGCCAAGAACTAGCGGGAGGTTTTAATGAGCAGTTCTTC. Translating gives CASSQELAGGFNEQFF.

CDR3 region: CASSQDGAGAQYF. The CDR3 nucleotides are TGTGCCAGCAGCCAAGATGGGGCAGGGGCCCAGTACTTC. The chain recombines TRBV14 with TRBJ2-5, with D perhaps matching TRBD1 (6 bases). The germline V gene has CDR1 SGHDN and CDR2 FVKESK. CDR3 length: 13 residues. Trimming cost V 0 bases and J 9 bases, with 11 bases left between them.

This clone occurred many times. The chain uses TRBV29-1 and TRBJ2-2, with 7 positions matching TRBD2. J gave up 4 bases and V 5 bases, and 7 bases lay outside the gene matches. Germline CDR1 reads SQVTM; CDR2 reads ANQGSEA. This CDR3 is 14 amino acids long. The CDR3 DNA is TGCAGCGTTCGTGGGAGGGCCCCCACCGGGGAGCTGTTTTTT. Translated, it gives CSVRGRAPTGELFF.

V and J are TRBV10-3 and TRBJ1-1; unclear D gene. Germline values: CDR1 ENHRY, CDR2 SYGVKD. V was clipped by 0 bases and J by 4 bases, with 9 bases between them. CDR3 size: 14 residues. CDR3 region: CAISESNSGTEAFF. The CDR3 DNA follows: TGTGCCATCAGTGAGTCGAACAGTGGCACTGAAGCTTTCTTT.

This chain joins TRBV25-1 and TRBJ1-6, with 9 bases aligning to TRBD1. The CDR3 totals 15 residues. The germline V gene has CDR1 MGHDK and CDR2 SYGVNS. J gave up 3 bases and V 7 bases, and 4 bases lay outside the gene matches. CDR3 coding DNA: TGTGCCAGCAAGGGACAGGGCTACTATAATTCACCCCTCCACTTT. Translating gives CASKGQGYYNSPLHF.

The rearrangement joins TRBV28 to TRBJ2-3; the match to TRBD1 covers 8 bases. This CDR3 spans 15 amino acids. V lost 5 bases, J lost 1 base, and 5 bases stayed unmatched. CDR1 and CDR2 from the germline V gene are MDHEN and SYDVKM. The CDR3: CASSPPGQGTDTQYF. Written as DNA, the CDR3 is TGTGCCAGCAGTCCACCGGGACAGGGCACAGATACGCAGTATTTT.

This chain links TRBV11-3 with TRBJ2-2; 14 bases are a match to TRBD2. Germline CDR1 SGHNT, CDR2 YENEEA. V trimming: 4 bases; J trimming: 7 bases; junction bases outside the gene matches: 5. This CDR3 is 16 amino acids long. The DNA of the CDR3 is TGTGCCAGCAGCTCGGGACTAGCGGGAGTGGTCGGGGAGCTGTTTTTT. The encoded protein is CASSSGLAGVVGELFF.

This chain links TRBV7-2 with TRBJ2-7; D not resolved. V shed 1 base and J shed 2 bases, with 12 bases lying between them. CDR3 size: 15 residues. The germline CDR1 and CDR2 sequences are SGHTA and FQGNSA. DNA of the CDR3: TGTGCCAGCAGCTTAGGTGTAGCAGCCACCTACGAGCAGTACTTC. Protein sequence: CASSLGVAATYEQYF.